The entry below describes one T cell receptor (beta chain). The source of the sample is a study of blood T cell repertoires in COVID-19. Study summary: Samples came from the United States, Italy and Spain, spanning acute and convalescent COVID-19. The cDNA or gDNA used as material had been derived from T cells, B-cell-depleted T cells, or PBMCs.

Participant-reported clinical history was the basis for cohort assignment. Germline CDR1 and CDR2: MNHEY and SVGAGI. V trimming: 4 bases; J trimming: 3 bases; junction bases outside the gene matches: 9. This CDR3 has 16 residues. Some clones are missing from TCRdb's copy, which holds only in-frame ones; the method was immunoSEQ multiplex PCR. The data show a few hundred thousand clones, about 90% seen once. V usage is TRBV6-5 and J usage is TRBJ2-1; 7 nucleotides agree with TRBD1. The sequencing input was PBMCs or T cells enriched from blood (not recorded which). The clonotype was recovered from a woman aged 25 to 39 who had recovered from COVID-19. The CDR3 DNA sequence: TGTGCCAGCAGTTCTCCCCCGGCAGGGGGCTACAATGAGCAGTTCTTC. Its translation: CASSSPPAGGYNEQFF.